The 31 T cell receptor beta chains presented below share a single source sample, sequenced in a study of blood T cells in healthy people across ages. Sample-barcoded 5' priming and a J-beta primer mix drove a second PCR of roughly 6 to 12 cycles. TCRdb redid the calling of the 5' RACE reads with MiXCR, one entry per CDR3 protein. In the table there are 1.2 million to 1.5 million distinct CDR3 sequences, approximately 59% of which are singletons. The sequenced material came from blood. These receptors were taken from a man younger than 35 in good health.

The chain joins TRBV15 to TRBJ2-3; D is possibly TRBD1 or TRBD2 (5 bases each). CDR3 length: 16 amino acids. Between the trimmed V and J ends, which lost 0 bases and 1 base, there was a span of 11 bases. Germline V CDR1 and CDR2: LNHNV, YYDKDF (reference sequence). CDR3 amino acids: CATSRDRGPGTDTQYF. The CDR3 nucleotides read TGTGCCACCAGCAGAGATAGGGGACCCGGCACAGATACGCAGTATTTT.

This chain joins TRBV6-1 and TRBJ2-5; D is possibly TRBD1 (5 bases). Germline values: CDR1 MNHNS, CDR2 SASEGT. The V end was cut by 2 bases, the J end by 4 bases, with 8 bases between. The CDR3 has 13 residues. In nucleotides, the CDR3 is TGTGCCAGCAGTGAACCAGGGCTAGAGACCCAGTACTTC. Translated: CASSEPGLETQYF.

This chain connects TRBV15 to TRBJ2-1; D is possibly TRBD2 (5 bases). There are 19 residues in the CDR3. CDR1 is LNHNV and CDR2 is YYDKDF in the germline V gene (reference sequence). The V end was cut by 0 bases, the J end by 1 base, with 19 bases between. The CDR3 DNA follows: TGTGCCACCAGCAGAGAATGGGAGATGGCGGCGGATTCCTACAATGAGCAGTTCTTC. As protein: CATSREWEMAADSYNEQFF.

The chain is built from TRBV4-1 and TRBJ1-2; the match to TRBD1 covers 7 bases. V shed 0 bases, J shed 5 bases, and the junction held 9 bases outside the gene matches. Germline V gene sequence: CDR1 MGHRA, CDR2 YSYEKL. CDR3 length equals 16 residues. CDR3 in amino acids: CASSQDGQVRMYGYTF. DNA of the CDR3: TGCGCCAGCAGCCAAGATGGACAGGTCCGAATGTATGGCTACACCTTC.

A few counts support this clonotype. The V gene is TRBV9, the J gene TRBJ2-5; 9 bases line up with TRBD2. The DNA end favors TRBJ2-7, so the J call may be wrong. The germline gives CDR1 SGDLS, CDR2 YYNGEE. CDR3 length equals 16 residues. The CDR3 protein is CASSADLAGRFDEQYF. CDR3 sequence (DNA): TGTGCCAGCAGCGCAGACCTAGCGGGACGATTCGACGAGCAGTACTTC.

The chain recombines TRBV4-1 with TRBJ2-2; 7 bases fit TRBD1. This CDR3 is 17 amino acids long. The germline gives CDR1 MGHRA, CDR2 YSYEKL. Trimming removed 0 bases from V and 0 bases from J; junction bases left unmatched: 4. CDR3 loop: CASSQEYQGANTGELFF. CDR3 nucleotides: TGCGCCAGCAGCCAAGAGTATCAGGGGGCGAACACCGGGGAGCTGTTTTTT.

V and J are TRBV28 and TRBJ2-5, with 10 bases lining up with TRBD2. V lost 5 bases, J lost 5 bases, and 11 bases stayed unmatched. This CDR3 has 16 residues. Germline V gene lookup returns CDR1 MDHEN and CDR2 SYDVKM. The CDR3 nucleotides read TGTGCCAGCAGTCATACGCTAGCGGGGGTAGATGAGACCCAGTACTTC. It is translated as CASSHTLAGVDETQYF.

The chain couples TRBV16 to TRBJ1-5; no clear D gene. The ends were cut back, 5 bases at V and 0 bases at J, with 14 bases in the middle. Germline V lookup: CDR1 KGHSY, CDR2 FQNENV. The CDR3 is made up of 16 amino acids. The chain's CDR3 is CASSYETAGSNQPQHF. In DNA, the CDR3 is TGTGCCAGCAGCTATGAAACAGCAGGTAGCAATCAGCCCCAGCATTTT.

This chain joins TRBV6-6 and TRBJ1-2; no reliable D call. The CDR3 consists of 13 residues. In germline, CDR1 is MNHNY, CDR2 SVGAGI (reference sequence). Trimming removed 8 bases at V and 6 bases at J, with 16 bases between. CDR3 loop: CASDGSPEDGYTF. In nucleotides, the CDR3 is TGTGCCAGCGATGGGTCCCCCGAAGATGGCTACACCTTC.

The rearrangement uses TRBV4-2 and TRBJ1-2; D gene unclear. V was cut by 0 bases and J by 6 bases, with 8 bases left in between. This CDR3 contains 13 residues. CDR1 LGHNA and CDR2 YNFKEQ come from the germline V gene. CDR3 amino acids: CASSQEGGDGYTF. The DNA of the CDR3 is TGTGCCAGCAGCCAAGAGGGCGGGGATGGCTACACCTTC.

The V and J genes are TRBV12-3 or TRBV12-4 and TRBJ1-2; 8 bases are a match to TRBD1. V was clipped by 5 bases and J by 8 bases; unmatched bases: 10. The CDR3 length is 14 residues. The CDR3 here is CASSPRTGRYGYTF. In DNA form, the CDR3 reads TGTGCCAGCAGTCCTCGGACAGGGAGATACGGCTACACCTTC.

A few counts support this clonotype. The CDR3 coding sequence is TGTGCCAGCAGCTCCCCCCGGCGGGGCAGCCGCTATGGCTACACCTTC. Translated: CASSSPRRGSRYGYTF. The genes are TRBV11-2 and TRBJ1-2, with D possibly matching TRBD1 (5 bases). The germline CDR1 and CDR2 sequences are SGHAT and FQNNGV. V lost 4 bases and J lost 4, with 19 bases in between. CDR3 length: 16 amino acids.

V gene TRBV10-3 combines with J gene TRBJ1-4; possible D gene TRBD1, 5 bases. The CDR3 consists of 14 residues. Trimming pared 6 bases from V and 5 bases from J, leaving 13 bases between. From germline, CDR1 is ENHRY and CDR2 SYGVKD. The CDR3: CAISAGRDNEKLFF. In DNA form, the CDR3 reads TGTGCCATCAGCGCCGGGAGGGACAATGAAAAACTGTTTTTT.

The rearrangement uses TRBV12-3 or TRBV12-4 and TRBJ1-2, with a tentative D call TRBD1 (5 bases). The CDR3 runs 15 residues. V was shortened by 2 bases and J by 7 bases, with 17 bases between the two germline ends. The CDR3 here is CASSLMAGSTVGYTF. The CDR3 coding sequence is TGTGCCAGCAGTTTAATGGCAGGGTCGACGGTTGGCTACACCTTC.

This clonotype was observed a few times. The CDR3 region is CASSAWDREQFF. In DNA form, the CDR3 reads TGTGCCAGCAGTGCCTGGGATCGTGAGCAGTTCTTC. The chain carries TRBV25-1 and TRBJ2-1; unclear D gene. Germline V gene lookup returns CDR1 MGHDK and CDR2 SYGVNS. The CDR3 contains 12 residues. The V gene lost 4 bases and the J gene lost 9 bases, with 10 bases spanning the gap.

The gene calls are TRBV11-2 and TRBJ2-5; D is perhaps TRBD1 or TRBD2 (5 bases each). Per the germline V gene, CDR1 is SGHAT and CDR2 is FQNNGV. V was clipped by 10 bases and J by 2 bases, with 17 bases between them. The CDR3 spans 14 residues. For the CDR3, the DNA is TGTGCCACCAACGGGGCACTTACTCAAGAGACCCAGTACTTC. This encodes CATNGALTQETQYF.

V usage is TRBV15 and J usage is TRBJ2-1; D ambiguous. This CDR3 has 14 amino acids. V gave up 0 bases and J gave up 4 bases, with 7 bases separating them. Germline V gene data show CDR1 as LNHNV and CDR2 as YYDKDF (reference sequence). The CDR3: CATSRESRYNEQFF. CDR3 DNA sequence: TGTGCCACCAGCAGAGAATCCCGATACAATGAGCAGTTCTTC.

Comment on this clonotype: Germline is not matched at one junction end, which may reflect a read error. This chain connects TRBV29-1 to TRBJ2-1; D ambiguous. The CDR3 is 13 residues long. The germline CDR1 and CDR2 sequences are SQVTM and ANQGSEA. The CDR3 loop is CCVGPRAYNEQFF. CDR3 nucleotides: TGCTGCGTTGGACCCCGGGCGTACAATGAGCAGTTCTTC.

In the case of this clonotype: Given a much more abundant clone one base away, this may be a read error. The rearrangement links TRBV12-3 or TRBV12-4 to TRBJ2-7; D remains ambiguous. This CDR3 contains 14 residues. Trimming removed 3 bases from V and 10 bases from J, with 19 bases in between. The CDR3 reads CASSFKVWQEAQYF. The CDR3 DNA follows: TGTGCCAGCAGTTTTAAGGTTTGGCAAGAGGCCCAGTACTTC.

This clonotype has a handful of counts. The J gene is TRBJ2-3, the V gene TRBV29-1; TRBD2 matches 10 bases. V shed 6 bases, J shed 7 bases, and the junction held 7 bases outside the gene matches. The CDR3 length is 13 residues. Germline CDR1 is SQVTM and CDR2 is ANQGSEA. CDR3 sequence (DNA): TGCAGCGTGCCTAGCGGGAGCGTCTATACGCAGTATTTT. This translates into CSVPSGSVYTQYF.

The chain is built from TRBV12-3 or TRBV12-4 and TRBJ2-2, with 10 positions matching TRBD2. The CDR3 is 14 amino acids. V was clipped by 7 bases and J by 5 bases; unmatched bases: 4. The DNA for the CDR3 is TGTGCCAGCAAGCTAGCGGGAGATACCGGGGAGCTGTTTTTT. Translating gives CASKLAGDTGELFF.

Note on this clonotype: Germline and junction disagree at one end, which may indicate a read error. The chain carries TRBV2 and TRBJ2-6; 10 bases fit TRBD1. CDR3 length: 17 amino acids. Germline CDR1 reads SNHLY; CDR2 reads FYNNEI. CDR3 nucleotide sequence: TGTGCCAGCAGTGATGAGGGACAGGGGAATGGGGCTAACGTCCTGACTTTC. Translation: CASSDEGQGNGANVLTF.

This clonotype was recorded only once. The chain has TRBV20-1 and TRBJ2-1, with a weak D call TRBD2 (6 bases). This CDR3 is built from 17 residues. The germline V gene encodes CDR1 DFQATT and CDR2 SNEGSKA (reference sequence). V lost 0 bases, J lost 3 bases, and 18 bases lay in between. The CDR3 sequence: CSARDKGLKSCYNEQFF. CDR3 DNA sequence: TGCAGTGCTAGAGATAAGGGACTCAAAAGCTGCTACAATGAGCAGTTCTTC.

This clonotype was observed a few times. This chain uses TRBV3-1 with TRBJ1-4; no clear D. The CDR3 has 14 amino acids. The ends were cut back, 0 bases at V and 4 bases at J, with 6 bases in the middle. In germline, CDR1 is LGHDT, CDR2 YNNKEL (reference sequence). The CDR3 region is CASSQEAVNEKLFF. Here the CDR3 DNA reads TGTGCCAGCAGCCAAGAAGCGGTTAATGAAAAACTGTTTTTT.

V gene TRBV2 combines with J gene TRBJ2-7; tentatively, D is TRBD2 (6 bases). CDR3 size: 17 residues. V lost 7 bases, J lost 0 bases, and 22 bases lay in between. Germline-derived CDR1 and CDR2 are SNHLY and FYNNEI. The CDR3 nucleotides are TGTGCCAGCAACGAGGGAGATCGGAGGGTGTCCTCCTACGAGCAGTACTTC. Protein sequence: CASNEGDRRVSSYEQYF.

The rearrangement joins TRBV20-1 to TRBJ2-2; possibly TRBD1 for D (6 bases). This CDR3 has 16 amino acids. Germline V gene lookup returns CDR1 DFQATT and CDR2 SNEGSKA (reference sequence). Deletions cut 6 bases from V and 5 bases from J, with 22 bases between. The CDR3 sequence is CSASAAAGALTGELFF. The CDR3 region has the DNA TGCAGTGCCTCCGCTGCGGCAGGGGCCTTGACCGGGGAGCTGTTTTTT.

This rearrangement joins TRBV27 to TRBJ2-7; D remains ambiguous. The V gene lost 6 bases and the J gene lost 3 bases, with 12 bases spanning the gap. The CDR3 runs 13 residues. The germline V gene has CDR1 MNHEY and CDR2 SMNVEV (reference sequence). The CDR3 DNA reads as TGTGCCAGCAGCATCGCCTCGAACTACGAGCAGTACTTC. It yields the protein CASSIASNYEQYF.

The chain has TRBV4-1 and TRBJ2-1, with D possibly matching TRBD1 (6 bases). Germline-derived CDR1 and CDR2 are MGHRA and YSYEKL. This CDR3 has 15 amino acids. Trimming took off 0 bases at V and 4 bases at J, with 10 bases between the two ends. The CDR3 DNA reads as TGCGCCAGCAGCCAAGAGCCGGACAGTTACAATGAGCAGTTCTTC. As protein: CASSQEPDSYNEQFF.

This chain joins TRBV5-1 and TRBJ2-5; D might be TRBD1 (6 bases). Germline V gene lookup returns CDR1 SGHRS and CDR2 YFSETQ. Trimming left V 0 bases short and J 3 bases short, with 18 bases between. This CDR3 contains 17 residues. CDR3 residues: CASSLGVRGQPKETQYF. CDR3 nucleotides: TGCGCCAGCAGCTTGGGGGTGAGGGGACAACCAAAAGAGACCCAGTACTTC. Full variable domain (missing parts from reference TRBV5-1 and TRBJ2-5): KAGVTQTPRYLIKTRGQQVTLSCSPISGHRSVSWYQQTPGQGLQFLFEYFSETQRNKGNFPGRFSGRQFSNSRSEMNVSTLELGDSALYLCASSLGVRGQPKETQYFGPGTRLLVL.

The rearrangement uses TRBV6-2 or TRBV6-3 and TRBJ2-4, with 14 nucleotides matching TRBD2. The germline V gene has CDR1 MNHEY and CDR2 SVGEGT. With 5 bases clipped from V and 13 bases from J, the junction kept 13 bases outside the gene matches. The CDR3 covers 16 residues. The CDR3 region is CASSPRGLAGAPPQYF. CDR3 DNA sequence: TGTGCCAGCAGTCCCAGGGGACTAGCGGGAGCACCACCCCAGTACTTC.

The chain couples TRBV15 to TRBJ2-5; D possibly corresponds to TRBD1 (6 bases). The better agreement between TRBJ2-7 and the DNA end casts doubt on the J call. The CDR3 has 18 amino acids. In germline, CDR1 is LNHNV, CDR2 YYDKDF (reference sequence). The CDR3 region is CATSRDLATGTKAYEQYF. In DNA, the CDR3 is TGTGCCACCAGCAGAGATCTCGCGACAGGCACAAAAGCCTACGAGCAGTACTTC.